These 16 T cell receptor beta chains came from one sample sequenced in a study of blood T cell repertoires in COVID-19. Clones were sequenced by immunoSEQ multiplex PCR, and TCRdb holds only the in-frame ones, with some missing. The table shows 80,000 to 130,000 clones, with approximately 86% occurring only once. Sequences were obtained from PBMCs or T cells enriched from blood (not recorded which). Every receptor here comes from a woman aged 45-59 years who had recovered from COVID-19.

The rearrangement links TRBV4-1 to TRBJ2-1; weak D call: TRBD2 (6 bases). V was shortened by 0 bases and J by 2 bases, with 11 bases between the two germline ends. The CDR3 has 16 amino acids. The V gene's germline CDR1 is MGHRA and CDR2 YSYEKL. The CDR3 nucleotides are TGCGCCAGCAGCCAAGAGGGTGCGGGGCCCTACAATGAGCAGTTCTTC. Amino acids: CASSQEGAGPYNEQFF.

The rearrangement joins TRBV4-1 to TRBJ2-3, with D tentatively TRBD2 (6 bases). Between the trimmed V and J ends, which lost 2 bases and 5 bases, there was a span of 11 bases. The CDR3 runs 14 residues. Germline V lookup: CDR1 MGHRA, CDR2 YSYEKL. The CDR3 sequence: CASSQSREIDTQYF. The CDR3 DNA sequence: TGCGCCAGCAGCCAATCCCGGGAGATAGATACGCAGTATTTT.

This sequence joins TRBV6-1 and TRBJ2-1; TRBD2 aligns across 11 bases. V lost 2 bases, J lost 7 bases, and 4 bases stayed unmatched. The CDR3 extends over 15 amino acids. Germline V gives CDR1 MNHNS, CDR2 SASEGT. The CDR3 protein is CASSEQGTSGNEQFF. The CDR3 DNA reads TGTGCCAGCAGTGAACAAGGGACTAGCGGTAATGAGCAGTTCTTC.

The rearrangement links TRBV7-2 to TRBJ2-7; 7 bases fit TRBD2. CDR3 size: 17 residues. The germline V gene has CDR1 SGHTA and CDR2 FQGNSA. V was clipped by 5 bases and J by 0 bases; unmatched bases: 13. DNA of the CDR3: TGTGCCAGCAGCACCTTTCCCCCTAGCGGAAGCTCCTACGAGCAGTACTTC. It translates to CASSTFPPSGSSYEQYF.

This chain uses TRBV5-1 with TRBJ1-2; 9 bases fit TRBD1. With 4 bases clipped from V and 8 bases from J, the junction kept 9 bases outside the gene matches. The CDR3 is 14 residues long. From germline, CDR1 is SGHRS and CDR2 YFSETQ. In DNA form, the CDR3 reads TGCGCCAGCAGCCCGAGGACAGGGGAAGAAGGCTACACCTTC. Amino acids: CASSPRTGEEGYTF.

The chain has TRBV7-8 and TRBJ2-1; 9 bases are a match to TRBD2. Trimming at V came to 5 bases and at J to 15 bases, leaving 5 bases not matched to a gene. The CDR3 is 11 amino acids. The germline CDR1 and CDR2 sequences are SGHVS and FQNEAQ. The CDR3 DNA is TGTGCCAGCAGCCAGGGACTAGCTCGGTTCTTC. Translation: CASSQGLARFF.

The rearrangement uses TRBV28 and TRBJ2-7; 8 bases align to TRBD1. The ends lost 6 bases at V and 7 bases at J; junction bases unmatched: 8. In germline, CDR1 is MDHEN, CDR2 SYDVKM. CDR3 size: 13 residues. CDR3 in amino acids: CASSSTGVEEQYF. The DNA of the CDR3 is TGTGCCAGCAGCTCGACAGGGGTGGAGGAGCAGTACTTC.

The chain uses TRBV5-4 and TRBJ2-1; 7 nucleotides line up with TRBD1. The CDR3 is 15 amino acids. The germline gives CDR1 SGHNT, CDR2 YYREEE (reference sequence). J was trimmed by 0 bases and V by 4 bases; bases with no gene match: 4. The CDR3 DNA follows: TGTGCCAGCAGCACGGACAGGAGCTCCTACAATGAGCAGTTCTTC. It specifies CASSTDRSSYNEQFF.

The chain joins TRBV27 to TRBJ2-3; 8 nucleotides align to TRBD2. With 0 bases clipped from V and 5 bases from J, the junction kept 7 bases outside the gene matches. CDR1 and CDR2 (germline): MNHEY, SMNVEV (reference sequence). The CDR3 runs to 16 residues. The DNA of the CDR3 is TGTGCCAGCAGTTTATCGGGGGGGCTAGCGGGAGATACGCAGTATTTT. It specifies CASSLSGGLAGDTQYF.

V is TRBV5-1 and J is TRBJ2-5, with D possibly being TRBD1 (6 bases). Trimming took off 0 bases at V and 4 bases at J, with 19 bases between the two ends. Germline V CDR1 and CDR2: SGHRS, YFSETQ. The CDR3 is 17 residues long. CDR3 in DNA: TGCGCCAGCAGCTTGGAGGGAGCAGTGGGGGCTCCAGAGACCCAGTACTTC. It is translated as CASSLEGAVGAPETQYF.

This chain connects TRBV13 to TRBJ1-2; possibly TRBD1 for D (6 bases). Germline V gene lookup returns CDR1 PRHDT and CDR2 FYEKMQ (reference sequence). Trimming removed 5 bases from V and 8 bases from J, with 18 bases in between. The CDR3 covers 14 residues. The DNA for the CDR3 is TGTGCCAGCAGCCCGCAGGGACAAATTGGCGGCTACACCTTC. It codes for CASSPQGQIGGYTF. The full variable domain, completed using reference TRBV13 and TRBJ1-2, is AAGVIQSPRHLIKEKRETATLKCYPIPRHDTVYWYQQGPGQDPQFLISFYEKMQSDKGSIPDRFSAQQFSDYHSELNMSSLELGDSALYFCASSPQGQIGGYTFGSGTRLTVV.

The V call is TRBV27, the J call TRBJ1-6; 7 nucleotides align to TRBD1. Trimming took 5 bases from V and 4 from J; bases not matched to a gene: 2. The CDR3 runs 14 residues. CDR1 is MNHEY and CDR2 is SMNVEV in the germline V gene (reference sequence). DNA of the CDR3: TGTGCCAGCAGTGCAGGGGGGTATAATTCACCCCTCCACTTT. Its protein is CASSAGGYNSPLHF.

The V call is TRBV19, the J call TRBJ1-5; 9 bases are shared with TRBD1. Trimming cost V 5 bases and J 5 bases; bases outside gene matches: 4. This CDR3 has 14 residues. Germline V lookup: CDR1 LNHDA, CDR2 SQIVND (reference sequence). The CDR3, as DNA: TGTGCCAGTAGTTGGGACAGGGAACATCAGCCCCAGCATTTT. Encoded protein: CASSWDREHQPQHF.

The chain is built from TRBV6-5 and TRBJ2-2, with D possibly being TRBD1 (6 bases). CDR1 MNHEY and CDR2 SVGAGI come from the germline V gene. V lost 2 bases to trimming and J lost 4 bases, with 8 bases between them. This CDR3 has 14 amino acids. The CDR3 DNA follows: TGTGCCAGCAGTTACATAGGGGGCACCGGGGAGCTGTTTTTT. Its translation: CASSYIGGTGELFF.

The chain combines TRBV19 with TRBJ1-2, with 7 bases identical to TRBD1. The CDR3 totals 14 residues. The trim removed 4 bases at V and 6 bases at J, leaving 8 bases unmatched. Germline V gene lookup returns CDR1 LNHDA and CDR2 SQIVND (reference sequence). The CDR3 DNA sequence: TGTGCCAGTAGTAATGACAGGGACAGCAATGGCTACACCTTC. It encodes CASSNDRDSNGYTF.

The chain employs TRBV9 and TRBJ2-1; 13 bases fit TRBD2. The CDR3 covers 17 residues. Trimming cost V 3 bases and J 2 bases; bases outside gene matches: 5. Germline CDR1 is SGDLS and CDR2 is YYNGEE. CDR3: CASSESGTSGAYNEQFF. CDR3 coding DNA: TGTGCCAGCAGCGAATCCGGGACTAGCGGGGCCTACAATGAGCAGTTCTTC.